This record covers a single TCR beta chain. The source of the sample is a study of blood T cell repertoires in COVID-19. Study summary: T cells, B-cell-depleted T cells, or PBMCs supplied cDNA or gDNA.

The CDR3 runs 16 residues. The junction had 0 bases not matched to a gene; V was cut back by 0 bases and J by 3 bases. Looked up from germline, CDR1 is SGHTA and CDR2 is FQGNSA. Per the original data handling: Amplifying reference gene primers gave estimates of nucleated cell counts. Sequencing was performed with immunoSEQ multiplex PCR; in TCRdb, only in-frame clones are kept and a portion is missing. V, J and clone size reflect that table, while D and trimming were determined from the DNA. Here the sample spans about 15,000 clones, around nine tenths being singletons. The source of this sequence is a woman aged 70-85 years in a cohort sampled during active or convalescent COVID-19. The source material was peripheral blood. The chain has TRBV7-2 and TRBJ2-7; 15 bases are a match to TRBD2. CDR3 DNA: TGTGCCAGCAGCTTAGCGGGACTAGCGGGGGGCTACGAGCAGTACTTC. This translates into CASSLAGLAGGYEQYF.